A single sample gave rise to the 27 T cell receptor beta chains below, sequenced in a study of T cell responses to AZD1222 COVID-19 vaccine. The data were produced by immunoSEQ multiplex PCR, yet TCRdb's version contains in-frame clones alone and is incomplete. Among fewer than 150,000 clones listed, roughly 92% were seen once. Sequences were derived from peripheral blood, sampled 28 days after the second AZD1222 dose. The receptors derive from an adult who received the AZD1222 COVID-19 vaccine.

This chain links TRBV6-2 or TRBV6-3 with TRBJ1-6, with unresolved D. Deletions cut 4 bases from V and 10 bases from J, with 8 bases between. Germline CDR1 MNHEY, CDR2 SVGEGT. The CDR3 length is 12 residues. The chain's CDR3 is CASSSPESPLHF. As DNA, the CDR3 is TGTGCCAGCAGTTCCCCGGAATCACCCCTCCACTTT.

J is TRBJ1-1 and V is TRBV6-5; D is undetermined. The length of the CDR3 is 13 residues. From germline, CDR1 is MNHEY and CDR2 SVGAGI. The V and J ends lost 6 bases and 5 bases respectively, with 13 bases between them. The CDR3 region is CASSREGGTEAFF. The CDR3 DNA is TGTGCCAGCAGCCGGGAGGGTGGAACTGAAGCTTTCTTT.

This chain uses TRBV7-9 with TRBJ2-7; no clear D. Between the trimmed V and J ends, which lost 1 base and 7 bases, there was a span of 23 bases. The CDR3 runs to 17 residues. Germline CDR1 and CDR2: SEHNR and FQNEAQ (reference sequence). In DNA, the CDR3 is TGTGCCAGCAGCTTAGGCGCCAGCCAGTATTACACTACGGAGCAGTACGTC. Its protein product is CASSLGASQYYTTEQYV.

The rearrangement joins TRBV6-5 to TRBJ1-1; possible D gene TRBD1, 5 bases. The CDR3 spans 15 residues. V was shortened by 2 bases and J by 1 base, with 11 bases between the two germline ends. Germline lookup yields CDR1 MNHEY and CDR2 SVGAGI. CDR3 residues: CASSYGTSGNTEAFF. DNA for the CDR3: TGTGCCAGCAGTTACGGGACCTCTGGGAACACTGAAGCTTTCTTT.

J is TRBJ1-1 and V is TRBV10-2; TRBD1 agrees at 9 bases. The trim removed 2 bases at V and 6 bases at J, leaving 10 bases unmatched. The CDR3 has 16 amino acids. Germline CDR1 WSHSY, CDR2 SAAADI. Written as DNA, the CDR3 is TGCGCCAGCAGTGAGCCAGGACAGGGGATAGGGGCTGAAGCTTTCTTT. Translating gives CASSEPGQGIGAEAFF.

This clone was found once. The V call is TRBV7-2, the J call TRBJ2-1, with TRBD2 matching over 8 bases. Germline CDR1 and CDR2: SGHTA and FQGNSA. V lost 1 base and J lost 4; bases outside the gene matches: 6. The CDR3 contains 16 residues. CDR3 nucleotides: TGTGCCAGCAGCTTAGACGGGAGGGCGGCATACAATGAGCAGTTCTTC. Amino acids: CASSLDGRAAYNEQFF. The entire variable domain, with the rest obtained from reference TRBV7-2 and TRBJ2-1, is as follows: GAGVSQSPSNKVTEKGKDVELRCDPISGHTALYWYRQSLGQGLEFLIYFQGNSAPDKSGLPSDRFSAERTGGSVSTLTIQRTQQEDSAVYLCASSLDGRAAYNEQFFGPGTRLTVL.

A single count supports this clone. The genes are TRBV19 and TRBJ1-1; D remains unclear. Germline V gene lookup returns CDR1 LNHDA and CDR2 SQIVND (reference sequence). The CDR3 totals 17 residues. V was trimmed by 1 base and J by 0 bases, leaving 15 bases between them. CDR3 amino acids: CASSIVRGRAMNTEAFF. The CDR3 coding sequence is TGTGCCAGTAGTATAGTACGAGGGAGGGCCATGAACACTGAAGCTTTCTTT.

The chain combines TRBV3-1 (or the pseudogene TRBV3-2) with TRBJ1-1; the D is unclear. Trimming took off 0 bases at V and 0 bases at J, with 5 bases between the two ends. The CDR3 runs 14 residues. Germline V gene data show CDR1 as LGHDT and CDR2 as YNNKEL (reference sequence). In DNA, the CDR3 is TGTGCCAGCAGCCAAGACAGCTTGAACACTGAAGCTTTCTTT. It codes for CASSQDSLNTEAFF.

The V call is TRBV6-5, the J call TRBJ1-2; no clear D gene. V lost 7 bases and J lost 8, with 11 bases in between. This CDR3 is built from 11 residues. CDR1 and CDR2 from the germline V gene are MNHEY and SVGAGI. The CDR3 sequence: CASKISFGYTF. As DNA, the CDR3 is TGTGCCAGCAAGATATCCTTCGGCTACACCTTC.

The chain carries TRBV14 and TRBJ1-6; a weak D match, TRBD1 (6 bases). Trimming took off 3 bases at V and 0 bases at J, with 12 bases between the two ends. CDR3 length equals 17 residues. Germline V gives CDR1 SGHDN, CDR2 FVKESK. The CDR3 region is CASSQRGKSSYNSPLHF. DNA for the CDR3: TGTGCCAGCAGCCAGAGGGGGAAGAGCTCCTATAATTCACCCCTCCACTTT.

The V and J genes are TRBV27 and TRBJ2-3; 8 positions agree with TRBD2. The trim removed 4 bases at V and 5 bases at J, leaving 11 bases unmatched. CDR3 length: 16 amino acids. Per germline, CDR1 MNHEY and CDR2 SMNVEV (reference sequence). The CDR3 loop reads CASSYGGGGPVDTQYF. The CDR3 DNA is TGTGCCAGCAGTTATGGAGGCGGGGGGCCTGTAGATACGCAGTATTTT.

The chain uses TRBV7-9 and TRBJ1-5; a possible D gene is TRBD1 (5 bases). Trimming cost V 0 bases and J 5 bases, with 8 bases left between them. The germline V gene encodes CDR1 SEHNR and CDR2 FQNEAQ (reference sequence). The CDR3 loop spans 14 amino acids. The CDR3 DNA sequence: TGTGCCAGCAGCTTAGCGGGGCTCGATCAGCCCCAGCATTTT. Translating it yields CASSLAGLDQPQHF. The complete variable domain, with remaining parts taken from reference TRBV7-9 and TRBJ1-5, reads DTGVSQNPRHKITKRGQNVTFRCDPISEHNRLYWYRQTLGQGPEFLTYFQNEAQLEKSRLLSDRFSAERPKGSFSTLEIQRTEQGDSAMYLCASSLAGLDQPQHFGDGTRLSIL.

The chain joins TRBV12-3 or TRBV12-4 to TRBJ1-4; 8 nucleotides align to TRBD1. The CDR3 contains 13 residues. With 4 bases clipped from V and 13 bases from J, the junction kept 8 bases outside the gene matches. The chain's CDR3 is CASSSDRQGRLFF. The CDR3 DNA sequence: TGTGCCAGCAGTTCAGACCGACAGGGGAGACTGTTTTTT.

V and J are TRBV2 and TRBJ2-7, with D unclear. This CDR3 is 11 amino acids long. The V gene's germline CDR1 is SNHLY and CDR2 FYNNEI. Trimming pared 3 bases from V and 5 bases from J, leaving 5 bases between. Written as DNA, the CDR3 is TGTGCCAGCAGTGAGCTAAACGAGCAGTACTTC. Translating it yields CASSELNEQYF.

This clone was counted only a few times. V usage is TRBV2 and J usage is TRBJ1-5, with D unresolved. This CDR3 has 14 residues. V lost 6 bases, J lost 7 bases, and 16 bases lay in between. In germline, CDR1 is SNHLY, CDR2 FYNNEI. The CDR3 region has the DNA TGTGCCAGCAGATCCACCAGTAACGGGCAGCCCCAGCATTTT. Translated, it gives CASRSTSNGQPQHF.

V is TRBV7-6 and J is TRBJ1-1; D possibly corresponds to TRBD1 (5 bases). Germline V gene data show CDR1 as SGHVS and CDR2 as FNYEAQ. Trimming removed 0 bases from V and 6 bases from J, with 8 bases in between. There are 13 residues in the CDR3. In DNA form, the CDR3 reads TGTGCCAGCAGCTTAGCCAGGGTGGCTGAAGCTTTCTTT. It codes for CASSLARVAEAFF.

The chain is built from TRBV7-3 and TRBJ2-1, with TRBD1 as a possible D gene (6 bases). V lost 4 bases and J lost 6, with 19 bases in between. Germline CDR1 is SGHTA and CDR2 is FQGTGA. The CDR3 covers 16 residues. The CDR3 sequence: CASSWGPYRDTNEQFF. The CDR3 DNA is TGTGCCAGCAGCTGGGGCCCTTACCGGGACACCAATGAGCAGTTCTTC.

This clone appeared a single time. The chain links TRBV9 to TRBJ1-1; no reliable D call. The CDR3 contains 15 residues. Looked up from germline, CDR1 is SGDLS and CDR2 is YYNGEE. Trimming removed 4 bases from V and 4 bases from J, with 17 bases in between. The CDR3 spells CASSPDTVGVTEAFF. CDR3 in DNA: TGTGCCAGCAGCCCCGACACTGTCGGGGTCACTGAAGCTTTCTTT. The full variable domain, its missing parts supplied by reference TRBV9 and TRBJ1-1, is DSGVTQTPKHLITATGQRVTLRCSPRSGDLSVYWYQQSLDQGLQFLIQYYNGEERAKGNILERFSAQQFPDLHSELNLSSLELGDSALYFCASSPDTVGVTEAFFGQGTRLTVV.

This clone was observed a single time. The chain employs TRBV19 and TRBJ2-7; D may be TRBD1 (6 bases). The CDR3 covers 15 residues. V lost 5 bases and J lost 1, with 15 bases in between. The germline gives CDR1 LNHDA, CDR2 SQIVND (reference sequence). CDR3 in DNA: TGTGCCAGTAGTGCTTCAGGGGAAGGATCCTACGAGCAGTACTTC. Its translation: CASSASGEGSYEQYF.

V gene TRBV5-6 combines with J gene TRBJ2-1, with 9 bases matching TRBD1. After removal of 3 bases from V and 10 bases from J, the junction contained 11 bases not matched to a gene. CDR1 is SGHDT and CDR2 is YYEEEE in the germline V gene. CDR3 length: 15 amino acids. The CDR3 is CASSWPGQGSGEQFF. The CDR3 region has the DNA TGTGCCAGCAGCTGGCCGGGACAGGGCTCTGGAGAGCAGTTCTTC.

This clone was detected once. J is TRBJ2-3 and V is TRBV3-1 (or the pseudogene TRBV3-2); either TRBD1 or TRBD2 may fit D (6 bases each). The CDR3 length is 14 residues. The germline V and J ends were trimmed by 5 bases and 6 bases, with 15 bases remaining between them. Germline CDR1 reads LGHDT; CDR2 reads YNNKEL (reference sequence). The CDR3 DNA sequence: TGTGCCAGCAGCTGGAGGGGGAGGTACGATACGCAGTATTTT. This gives the protein CASSWRGRYDTQYF.

V gene TRBV19 combines with J gene TRBJ1-3; D not certain. V shed 5 bases and J shed 0 bases, with 11 bases lying between them. The CDR3 runs 15 residues. Germline CDR1 LNHDA, CDR2 SQIVND (reference sequence). The DNA of the CDR3 is TGTGCCAGTAGTTTTCCTTGGCACTCTGGAAACACCATATATTTT. It translates to CASSFPWHSGNTIYF.

V is TRBV3-1 (or the pseudogene TRBV3-2) and J is TRBJ1-1; the D gene is possibly TRBD1 (5 bases). This CDR3 comprises 14 residues. Per the germline V gene, CDR1 is LGHDT and CDR2 is YNNKEL (reference sequence). V lost 1 base and J lost 3, with 9 bases in between. The CDR3 loop is CASSQVGADTEAFF. The DNA for the CDR3 is TGTGCCAGCAGCCAAGTAGGGGCTGACACTGAAGCTTTCTTT.

The V gene is TRBV11-2, the J gene TRBJ1-5; D gene uncertain. The germline V gene has CDR1 SGHAT and CDR2 FQNNGV. V lost 2 bases to trimming and J lost 4 bases, with 6 bases between them. The CDR3 covers 13 residues. CDR3 protein: CASSLLLNQPQHF. As DNA, the CDR3 is TGTGCCAGCAGCTTACTCCTTAATCAGCCCCAGCATTTT.

The V call is TRBV5-5, the J call TRBJ2-2; 7 bases match TRBD2. CDR1 is SGHKS and CDR2 is YYEKEE in the germline V gene (reference sequence). The CDR3 contains 17 residues. V gave up 1 base and J gave up 0 bases; unmatched junction bases: 6. In nucleotides, the CDR3 is TGTGCCAGCAGCTTGTCTGAGCGGGGTTCGAACACCGGGGAGCTGTTTTTT. Translated: CASSLSERGSNTGELFF.

V gene TRBV7-8 combines with J gene TRBJ1-5; D not resolved. The germline V and J ends were trimmed by 7 bases and 5 bases, with 18 bases remaining between them. The CDR3 totals 15 residues. Per germline, CDR1 SGHVS and CDR2 FQNEAQ. The CDR3 reads CASTQPGSRDQPQHF. The CDR3 DNA is TGTGCCAGCACCCAACCGGGCAGCCGGGATCAGCCCCAGCATTTT. Full variable domain (rest looked up from reference TRBV7-8 and TRBJ1-5): GAGVSQSPRYKVAKRGQDVALRCDPISGHVSLFWYQQALGQGPEFLTYFQNEAQLDKSGLPSDRFFAERPEGSVSTLKIQRTQQEDSAVYLCASTQPGSRDQPQHFGDGTRLSIL.

The J gene is TRBJ2-3, the V gene TRBV9; 8 bases fit TRBD2. V trimming: 0 bases; J trimming: 6 bases; junction bases outside the gene matches: 9. The CDR3 has 16 amino acids. CDR1 is SGDLS and CDR2 is YYNGEE in the germline V gene. The CDR3 DNA sequence: TGTGCCAGCAGCGTAGGTGACGGGGGGGCATGGGATACGCAGTATTTT. This gives the protein CASSVGDGGAWDTQYF.